The 30 T cell receptor beta chains in this list originate from one sample, sequenced in a study of T cells in Graves' hyperthyroidism and ophthalmopathy (dated by TCRdb to between 2018 and 2020). The protocol used for the library was multiplex PCR. Data came from an Illumina HiSeq 2000. TCR beta CDR3 regions were amplified from RNA transcripts. The first round of RT-PCR for the TCR CDR3 was performed with the HTBI primer set and the Qiagen OneStep RT-PCR kit. Clones were called with MiXCR by TCRdb after fastp trimmed the public reads at Q25, and only in-frame beta chains were retained. Each entry merges the rows of one CDR3 protein and shows their most common DNA and genes. The sample table shows 250,000 to 300,000 distinct CDR3 sequences, and roughly 14% are seen once. 10% to 15% of the sample belongs to the ten largest clones. Sequencing was carried out using blood. These receptors were obtained from a woman in her 40s with Graves' hyperthyroidism that later progressed to Graves' ophthalmopathy.

The chain links TRBV11-2 to TRBJ1-1, with 9 bases that match TRBD1. The V and J ends lost 8 bases and 3 bases, in that order; junction bases with no gene match: 10. The CDR3 length is 15 residues. Germline CDR1 and CDR2: SGHAT and FQNNGV. CDR3 region: CASCSWTGVDTEAFF. The CDR3 region has the DNA TGTGCCAGCTGCTCCTGGACAGGGGTAGACACTGAAGCTTTCTTT. Using reference TRBV11-2 and TRBJ1-1 for the parts outside the CDR3, the full variable domain is EAGVAQSPRYKIIEKRQSVAFWCNPISGHATLYWYQQILGQGPKLLIQFQNNGVVDDSQLPKDRFSAERLKGVDSTLKIQPAKLEDSAVYLCASCSWTGVDTEAFFGQGTRLTVV.

This clonotype has a count of ten or more. The chain has TRBV12-3 or TRBV12-4 and TRBJ1-2; D remains ambiguous. Trimming cost V 2 bases and J 3 bases, with 13 bases left between them. CDR3 size: 15 residues. CDR3 amino acids: CASSLISRADYGYTF. DNA of the CDR3: TGTGCCAGCAGTTTAATTTCCCGAGCGGACTATGGCTACACCTTC.

A word on this clonotype: One base away lies a much larger clone, so this may be a sequencing read error. J is TRBJ2-3 and V is TRBV30; 12 bases fit TRBD1. Germline CDR1 and CDR2: GTSNPN and SVGIG (reference sequence). The CDR3 spans 12 residues. CDR3 nucleotides: TGTGCCTTGGGACAGGGGGCGGATAGGCAGTATTTT. It codes for CALGQGADRQYF.

V is TRBV7-9 and J is TRBJ2-7, with D perhaps assigned TRBD1 or TRBD2 (6 bases each). CDR1 and CDR2 from the germline V gene are SEHNR and FQNEAQ (reference sequence). The CDR3 contains 14 residues. V lost 8 bases to trimming and J lost 0 bases, with 14 bases between them. CDR3: CASRRDTASYEQYF. The CDR3 DNA reads as TGTGCCAGCCGGCGGGACACAGCCTCCTACGAGCAGTACTTC. The variable domain in full, completed from reference TRBV7-9 and TRBJ2-7, reads DTGVSQNPRHKITKRGQNVTFRCDPISEHNRLYWYRQTLGQGPEFLTYFQNEAQLEKSRLLSDRFSAERPKGSFSTLEIQRTEQGDSAMYLCASRRDTASYEQYFGPGTRLTVT.

The J gene is TRBJ2-7, the V gene TRBV27; D might be TRBD1 or TRBD2, each matching 5 bases. Germline CDR1 reads MNHEY; CDR2 reads SMNVEV (reference sequence). Trimming pared 5 bases from V and 5 bases from J, leaving 16 bases between. This CDR3 is built from 14 residues. CDR3 amino acids: CASSLGAYPHEQYF. In DNA form, the CDR3 reads TGTGCCAGCAGTCTCGGGGCCTATCCTCACGAGCAGTACTTC.

The J gene is TRBJ2-5, the V gene TRBV11-2; 10 nucleotides line up with TRBD2. J was trimmed by 5 bases and V by 4 bases; bases with no gene match: 10. Per germline, CDR1 SGHAT and CDR2 FQNNGV. This CDR3 has 16 residues. In DNA, the CDR3 is TGTGCCAGCAGCTCAGAGCTAGCGGGAGAGGGCGAGACCCAGTACTTC. Its protein product is CASSSELAGEGETQYF.

This clonotype was recorded at least ten times. J is TRBJ2-1 and V is TRBV4-2; a weak D match, TRBD1 (5 bases). Germline CDR1 is LGHNA and CDR2 is YNFKEQ. V dropped 6 bases and J dropped 10 bases, with 13 bases sitting between them. The CDR3 is made up of 12 amino acids. The CDR3 loop reads CASRTTGREQFF. The DNA of the CDR3 is TGTGCCAGCAGAACTACAGGCCGAGAGCAGTTCTTC.

This clonotype was counted many times. V and J are TRBV27 and TRBJ2-7; 7 bases map to TRBD2. Germline V gene sequence: CDR1 MNHEY, CDR2 SMNVEV (reference sequence). The V segment lost 2 bases and the J segment 3 bases; nucleotides outside the gene matches: 25. CDR3 size: 21 residues. The CDR3 region has the DNA TGTGCCAGCAGTTTAAAAGTGGGGCCGGGACTAAGAGTGAAAAAGCTCTACGAGCAGTACTTC. It translates to CASSLKVGPGLRVKKLYEQYF.

The rearrangement links TRBV19 to TRBJ2-3, with D possibly TRBD2 on 5 matching bases. CDR1 LNHDA and CDR2 SQIVND come from the germline V gene (reference sequence). The V gene lost 3 bases and the J gene lost 2 bases, with 12 bases spanning the gap. CDR3 size: 15 residues. The CDR3 nucleotides read TGTGCCAGTAGTATTGGCGGGTTTAACACAGATACGCAGTATTTT. As protein: CASSIGGFNTDTQYF.

The chain employs TRBV2 and TRBJ1-1; maybe TRBD1 (5 bases). The CDR3 is 14 residues long. The V end was cut by 7 bases, the J end by 1 base, with 13 bases between. Per the germline V gene, CDR1 is SNHLY and CDR2 is FYNNEI. The CDR3 nucleotides read TGTGCCAGCAATCGCGACAGTAAGAACACTGAAGCTTTCTTT. It yields the protein CASNRDSKNTEAFF.

In this sample, this clonotype turned up many times. The V call is TRBV5-1, the J call TRBJ2-5; TRBD1 might be the D (5 bases). V was pared by 4 bases and J by 2 bases, with 9 bases between. Germline V gene lookup returns CDR1 SGHRS and CDR2 YFSETQ. CDR3 size: 13 residues. The CDR3 loop is CASSIQGQETQYF. CDR3 nucleotide sequence: TGCGCCAGCAGCATCCAGGGACAAGAGACCCAGTACTTC.

This clonotype occurred a few times. The chain is built from TRBV25-1 and TRBJ2-1; TRBD2 aligns across 12 bases. CDR1 is MGHDK and CDR2 is SYGVNS in the germline V gene. The CDR3 contains 16 residues. Germline trimming cut 4 bases from V and 3 bases from J; bases unmatched to any gene: 4. The CDR3 sequence: CASSATSGSFYNEQFF. CDR3 nucleotide sequence: TGTGCCAGCAGTGCGACTAGCGGGAGTTTCTACAATGAGCAGTTCTTC.

The chain carries TRBV5-4 and TRBJ2-7, with 7 bases fitting TRBD2. Losses at the gene ends were 3 bases for V and 0 bases for J; bases not matched to a gene: 3. Germline values: CDR1 SGHNT, CDR2 YYREEE (reference sequence). The CDR3 length is 14 residues. CDR3 amino acids: CASSSRTSSYEQYF. CDR3 coding DNA: TGTGCCAGCAGCTCACGGACTAGCTCCTACGAGCAGTACTTC.

This clonotype was picked up many times. The J gene is TRBJ2-7, the V gene TRBV28; 9 positions agree with TRBD1. The V gene's germline CDR1 is MDHEN and CDR2 SYDVKM. The V and J ends lost 3 bases and 10 bases, in that order; junction bases with no gene match: 16. The CDR3 is 16 residues long. CDR3 amino acids: CASSLATGTGSTKQYF. The CDR3 DNA follows: TGTGCCAGCAGTTTGGCCACCGGGACAGGGTCTACGAAACAGTACTTC.

This clonotype was seen ten or more times. The V gene is TRBV5-1, the J gene TRBJ2-7; TRBD2 is a possible D gene (7 bases). This CDR3 region has 14 residues. Trimming removed 2 bases at V and 6 bases at J, with 15 bases between. CDR1 and CDR2 from the germline V gene are SGHRS and YFSETQ. The CDR3 DNA reads as TGCGCCAGCAGCTTCGAAGGGGGGGTGATCGAGCAGTACTTC. This translates into CASSFEGGVIEQYF.

This clonotype was recorded many times. V usage is TRBV19 and J usage is TRBJ2-3; D possibly corresponds to TRBD2 (6 bases). V dropped 7 bases and J dropped 3 bases, with 11 bases sitting between them. This CDR3 contains 13 residues. CDR1 and CDR2 from the germline V gene are LNHDA and SQIVND (reference sequence). The CDR3 DNA follows: TGTGCCAGTAAGCCGGGGGATACAGATACGCAGTATTTT. Protein sequence: CASKPGDTDTQYF.

This clonotype was seen many times. The rearrangement uses TRBV3-1 and TRBJ2-7; no reliable D call. CDR1 and CDR2 from the germline V gene are LGHDT and YNNKEL (reference sequence). The CDR3 sequence is 14 residues long. Trimming took off 0 bases at V and 7 bases at J, with 13 bases between the two ends. CDR3 bases: TGTGCCAGCAGCCAAGATTGGGCTCCCGAGGAGCAGTACTTC. This sequence encodes CASSQDWAPEEQYF.

The rearrangement uses TRBV5-8 and TRBJ1-4; D not certain. This CDR3 is 16 amino acids long. CDR1 SGHTS and CDR2 YDEGEE come from the germline V gene. Trimming took off 2 bases at V and 5 bases at J, with 16 bases between the two ends. Here the CDR3 DNA reads TGTGCCAGCAGCTTCGTCCTCCGGGTGTTGAATGAAAAACTGTTTTTT. Its protein is CASSFVLRVLNEKLFF. The entire variable domain, with the rest obtained from reference TRBV5-8 and TRBJ1-4, is as follows: EAGVTQSPTHLIKTRGQQATLRCSPISGHTSVYWYQQALGLGLQFLLWYDEGEERNRGNFPPRFSGRQFPNYSSELNVNALELEDSALYLCASSFVLRVLNEKLFFGSGTQLSVL.

This clonotype occurred a few times. The chain is built from TRBV20-1 and TRBJ1-4; D gene uncertain. Germline V gives CDR1 DFQATT, CDR2 SNEGSKA (reference sequence). The CDR3 is 14 amino acids. The V gene lost 0 bases and the J gene lost 7 bases, with 12 bases spanning the gap. CDR3 bases: TGCAGTGCTAGAGACCCTCTCAAAGGTGAAAAACTGTTTTTT. It codes for CSARDPLKGEKLFF.

The chain uses TRBV12-3 or TRBV12-4 and TRBJ1-2; D may be TRBD1 (6 bases). Trimming shortened V by 1 base and J by 4 bases, and 16 bases separated the two germline ends. The CDR3 loop spans 16 amino acids. The CDR3 nucleotides read TGTGCCAGCAGTTTAGGCCCGAGGGACATGGGCTATGGCTACACCTTC. Residues: CASSLGPRDMGYGYTF.

This clonotype was picked up many times. This rearrangement joins TRBV29-1 to TRBJ2-3; 9 nucleotides align to TRBD2. The CDR3 extends over 14 amino acids. Losses at the gene ends were 1 base for V and 1 base for J; bases not matched to a gene: 0. Germline V CDR1 and CDR2: SQVTM, ANQGSEA. The CDR3, as DNA: TGCAGCGTTGAAGGGACTAGCGGCACAGATACGCAGTATTTT. The encoded protein is CSVEGTSGTDTQYF.

In its sample, this clonotype was seen many times. The gene calls are TRBV5-5 and TRBJ1-1, with a possible D match to TRBD1 (6 bases). The length of the CDR3 is 15 residues. Per the germline V gene, CDR1 is SGHKS and CDR2 is YYEKEE (reference sequence). V lost 1 base and J lost 4, with 14 bases in between. The DNA of the CDR3 is TGTGCCAGCAGCTTGCGCCAGGGGAGCGGCACTGAAGCTTTCTTT. Protein product: CASSLRQGSGTEAFF.

Many counts were recorded for this clonotype. V is TRBV28 and J is TRBJ2-2, with a tentative D call TRBD1 (6 bases). Germline loops: CDR1 MDHEN, CDR2 SYDVKM. This CDR3 contains 15 residues. V dropped 3 bases and J dropped 3 bases, with 11 bases sitting between them. CDR3 sequence: CASSFRTAHTGELFF. The CDR3 coding sequence is TGTGCCAGCAGTTTTAGGACAGCCCACACCGGGGAGCTGTTTTTT.

This clonotype occurred many times. The rearrangement links TRBV6-5 to TRBJ2-4; D gene ambiguous. V was clipped by 2 bases and J by 0 bases, with 11 bases between them. CDR1 is MNHEY, CDR2 SVGAGI, per germline. The CDR3 is 16 amino acids. Written as DNA, the CDR3 is TGTGCCAGCAGTTACCCTGGCACCCTAGCCAAAAACATTCAGTACTTC. Encoded protein: CASSYPGTLAKNIQYF.

This clonotype has at least ten counts. The chain is built from TRBV11-2 and TRBJ2-7; D might be TRBD1 (6 bases). V lost 1 base to trimming and J lost 1 base, with 8 bases between them. The CDR3 loop spans 14 amino acids. Per the germline V gene, CDR1 is SGHAT and CDR2 is FQNNGV. The chain's CDR3 is CASSLVGTSYEQYF. For the CDR3, the DNA is TGTGCCAGCAGCTTAGTGGGGACATCCTACGAGCAGTACTTC. The variable domain in full, completed from reference TRBV11-2 and TRBJ2-7, reads EAGVAQSPRYKIIEKRQSVAFWCNPISGHATLYWYQQILGQGPKLLIQFQNNGVVDDSQLPKDRFSAERLKGVDSTLKIQPAKLEDSAVYLCASSLVGTSYEQYFGPGTRLTVT.

Ten or more counts support this clonotype. This sequence joins TRBV5-5 and TRBJ2-7, with a tentative D call TRBD2 (6 bases). V dropped 0 bases and J dropped 4 bases, with 17 bases sitting between them. The CDR3 runs to 16 residues. Germline V gives CDR1 SGHKS, CDR2 YYEKEE (reference sequence). CDR3 nucleotides: TGTGCCAGCAGCTTGGCCCTCGGGAGTTTCGGGTACGAGCAGTACTTC. Amino acids: CASSLALGSFGYEQYF. The full variable domain, with the rest looked up from reference TRBV5-5 and TRBJ2-7, is DAGVTQSPTHLIKTRGQQVTLRCSPISGHKSVSWYQQVLGQGPQFIFQYYEKEERGRGNFPDRFSARQFPNYSSELNVNALLLGDSALYLCASSLALGSFGYEQYFGPGTRLTVT.

This clonotype was counted ten times or more. CDR3 sequence (DNA): TGCAGTGCTGCTGCAGGGACCCAAGGGGAGACCCAGTACTTC. It translates to CSAAAGTQGETQYF. The gene calls are TRBV20-1 and TRBJ2-5; D tentatively fits TRBD1 or TRBD2 (5 bases each). Trimming pared 5 bases from V and 5 bases from J, leaving 18 bases between. Looked up from germline, CDR1 is DFQATT and CDR2 is SNEGSKA (reference sequence). The length of the CDR3 is 14 residues.

In its sample, this clonotype was seen a few times. This may arise from a read error, as a much more abundant clone is one base away. The chain links TRBV28 to TRBJ2-2; D is possibly TRBD1 (5 bases). This CDR3 comprises 17 residues. Germline values: CDR1 MDHEN, CDR2 SYDVKM. Trimming cost V 6 bases and J 4 bases, with 21 bases left between them. The CDR3 DNA reads TGTGCCAGCAGCTTCCTTCTGGCAGGGCGAGTCACCGGGGAGCTGTTTTTT. Translated, it gives CASSFLLAGRVTGELFF.

This chain joins TRBV11-2 and TRBJ2-7; 10 bases line up with TRBD2. Germline CDR1 is SGHAT and CDR2 is FQNNGV. After removal of 2 bases from V and 6 bases from J, the junction contained 4 bases not matched to a gene. The CDR3 extends over 14 amino acids. The CDR3 spells CASSLTSGKGEQYF. Here the CDR3 DNA reads TGTGCCAGCAGCTTAACTAGCGGGAAGGGCGAGCAGTACTTC.

The table lists this clonotype with many counts. The V call is TRBV27, the J call TRBJ1-6; the match to TRBD1 covers 8 bases. V gave up 0 bases and J gave up 8 bases; unmatched junction bases: 3. The CDR3 sequence is 15 residues long. Germline loops: CDR1 MNHEY, CDR2 SMNVEV (reference sequence). The CDR3 loop is CASSLSGQGYSPLHF. Written as DNA, the CDR3 is TGTGCCAGCAGTTTATCCGGACAGGGTTATTCACCCCTCCACTTT.